This T cell receptor (beta chain) stems from a study of regulatory T cells in long-lasting Graves disease. With iRepertoire HTBI primers and Arm-PCR of CDR3 regions, TCR beta libraries were built. In TCRdb, the multiplex PCR reads were re-called with MiXCR into one record per CDR3 protein. The table records about 660,000 distinct CDR3 sequences, around 30% of them present only once. Turning to this clonotype: The antigen is undetermined.

Whole-study results and caveats: Investigators studied peripheral blood only, not thyroid tissue.

CDR3 length: 13 residues. V lost 3 bases and J 6 bases, leaving 13 bases between the germline ends. Germline V CDR1 and CDR2: SGDLS, YYNGEE. Time point specified: persistent/refractory GD, antithyroid drugs over 5 years with positive TRAb. RNA from PBMCs was the source of the TCR library. This clonotype was obtained from a female donor with Graves disease. The J gene is TRBJ2-7, the V gene TRBV9; D possibly corresponds to TRBD2 (5 bases). The source was peripheral blood mononuclear cells (PBMCs), collected when the disease was refractory, from a patient treated with antithyroid drugs. CDR3 coding DNA: TGTGCCAGCAGCGCTATAGAGGGCACCGAGCAGTACTTC. As protein: CASSAIEGTEQYF.